This T cell receptor beta chain was recovered during a study of T cell responses to AZD1222 COVID-19 vaccine. The table came from immunoSEQ multiplex PCR; TCRdb's copy has only in-frame clones and leaves some out. Of roughly 100,000 clones in the sample, 85% to 90% are singletons; the top ten hold roughly 4%. About this clone itself: Its specificity is unknown.

General study results and limits: Of spike-specific TCRs, nearly half reportedly target regions left unmutated in variants. Among vaccine-associated CD4 TCRs, coverage spanned spike, with dominance at 160-218 and 743-854.

This TCR came from an adult in good health. Source: peripheral blood, taken on day 0 of AZD1222 vaccination.

The CDR3 region is CASSLGAGLARAGELFF. In nucleotides, the CDR3 is TGTGCCAGCAGCTTGGGCGCGGGACTAGCGAGGGCCGGGGAGCTGTTTTTT. This chain uses TRBV5-4 with TRBJ2-2; 10 nucleotides line up with TRBD2. The CDR3 length is 17 residues. Germline-derived CDR1 and CDR2 are SGHNT and YYREEE (reference sequence). V shed 0 bases, J shed 6 bases, and the junction held 8 bases outside the gene matches.